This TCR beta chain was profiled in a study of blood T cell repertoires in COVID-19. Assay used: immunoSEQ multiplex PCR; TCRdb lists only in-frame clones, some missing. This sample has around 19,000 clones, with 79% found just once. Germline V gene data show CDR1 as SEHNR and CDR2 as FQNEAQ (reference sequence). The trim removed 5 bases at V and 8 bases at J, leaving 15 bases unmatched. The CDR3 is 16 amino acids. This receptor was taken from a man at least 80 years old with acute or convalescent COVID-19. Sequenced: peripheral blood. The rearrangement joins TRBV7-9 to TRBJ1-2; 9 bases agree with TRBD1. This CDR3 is CASSPKTGGQALGYTF. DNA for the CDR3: TGTGCCAGCAGCCCTAAGACAGGGGGTCAGGCACTGGGCTACACCTTC.